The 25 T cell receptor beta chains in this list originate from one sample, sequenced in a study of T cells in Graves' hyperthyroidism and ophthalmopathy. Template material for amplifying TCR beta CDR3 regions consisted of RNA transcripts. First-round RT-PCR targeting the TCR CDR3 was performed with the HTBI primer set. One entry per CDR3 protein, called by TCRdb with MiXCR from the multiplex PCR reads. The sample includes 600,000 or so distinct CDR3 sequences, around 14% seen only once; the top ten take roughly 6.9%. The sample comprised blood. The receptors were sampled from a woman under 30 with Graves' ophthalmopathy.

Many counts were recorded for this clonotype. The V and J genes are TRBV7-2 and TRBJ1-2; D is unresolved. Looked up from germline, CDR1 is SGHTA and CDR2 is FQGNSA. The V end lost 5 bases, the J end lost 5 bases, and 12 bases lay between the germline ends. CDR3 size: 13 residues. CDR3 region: CASSLVSLYGYTF. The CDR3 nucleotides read TGTGCCAGCAGCCTGGTCAGTCTTTATGGCTACACCTTC.

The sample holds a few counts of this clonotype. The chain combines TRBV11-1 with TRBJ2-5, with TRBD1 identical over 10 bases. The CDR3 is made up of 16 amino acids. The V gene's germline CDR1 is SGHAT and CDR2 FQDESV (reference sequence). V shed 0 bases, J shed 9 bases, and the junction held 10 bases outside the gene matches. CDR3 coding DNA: TGTGCCAGCAGCTTAGCATGGGACAGGGGCCGTGTGGCCCAGTACTTC. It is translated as CASSLAWDRGRVAQYF.

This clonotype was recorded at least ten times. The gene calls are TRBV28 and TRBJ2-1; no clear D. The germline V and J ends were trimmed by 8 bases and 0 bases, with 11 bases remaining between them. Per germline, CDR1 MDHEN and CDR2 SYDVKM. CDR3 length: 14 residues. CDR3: CASADPSSYNEQFF. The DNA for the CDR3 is TGTGCCAGCGCCGACCCAAGCTCCTACAATGAGCAGTTCTTC. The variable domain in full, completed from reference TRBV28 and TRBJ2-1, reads DVKVTQSSRYLVKRTGEKVFLECVQDMDHENMFWYRQDPGLGLRLIYFSYDVKMKEKGDIPEGYSVSREKKERFSLILESASTNQTSMYLCASADPSSYNEQFFGPGTRLTVL.

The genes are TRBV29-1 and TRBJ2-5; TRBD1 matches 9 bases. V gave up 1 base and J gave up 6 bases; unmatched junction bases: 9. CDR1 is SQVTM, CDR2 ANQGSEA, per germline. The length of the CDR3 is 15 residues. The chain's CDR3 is CSVEGVDRGMKTQYF. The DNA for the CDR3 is TGCAGCGTTGAAGGTGTCGACAGGGGGATGAAGACCCAGTACTTC.

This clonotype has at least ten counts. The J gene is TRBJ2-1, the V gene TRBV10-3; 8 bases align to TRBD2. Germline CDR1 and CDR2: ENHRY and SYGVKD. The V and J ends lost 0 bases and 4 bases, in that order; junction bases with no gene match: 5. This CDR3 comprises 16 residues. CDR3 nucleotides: TGTGCCATCAGTGAGTCGAACGGCGGGAGGTACAATGAGCAGTTCTTC. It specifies CAISESNGGRYNEQFF.

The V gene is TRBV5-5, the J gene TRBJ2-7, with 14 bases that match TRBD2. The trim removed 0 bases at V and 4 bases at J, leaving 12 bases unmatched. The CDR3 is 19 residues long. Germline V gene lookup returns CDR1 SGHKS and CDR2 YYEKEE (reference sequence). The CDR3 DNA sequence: TGTGCCAGCAGCTTGGACGGGACAGGACTAGCGGGAGGAGGGTACGAGCAGTACTTC. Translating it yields CASSLDGTGLAGGGYEQYF.

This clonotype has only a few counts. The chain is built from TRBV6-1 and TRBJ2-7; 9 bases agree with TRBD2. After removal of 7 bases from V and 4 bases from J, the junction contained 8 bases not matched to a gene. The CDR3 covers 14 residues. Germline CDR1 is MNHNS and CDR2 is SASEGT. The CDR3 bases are TGTGCCAGCACCAAAGGCGGGAGGGGTTACGAGCAGTACTTC. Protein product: CASTKGGRGYEQYF.

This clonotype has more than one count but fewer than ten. The CDR3 region is CASSSLGGRAGRAAHLNTEAFF. The CDR3 DNA reads as TGTGCCAGCAGCTCGCTAGGGGGCCGGGCCGGTAGGGCAGCCCACTTGAACACTGAAGCTTTCTTT. The J gene is TRBJ1-1, the V gene TRBV7-8; 7 positions match TRBD1. CDR1 and CDR2 from the germline V gene are SGHVS and FQNEAQ. Germline trimming cut 4 bases from V and 0 bases from J; bases unmatched to any gene: 26. This CDR3 has 22 residues. Supplemented by reference TRBV7-8 and TRBJ1-1, the full variable domain reads GAGVSQSPRYKVAKRGQDVALRCDPISGHVSLFWYQQALGQGPEFLTYFQNEAQLDKSGLPSDRFFAERPEGSVSTLKIQRTQQEDSAVYLCASSSLGGRAGRAAHLNTEAFFGQGTRLTVV.

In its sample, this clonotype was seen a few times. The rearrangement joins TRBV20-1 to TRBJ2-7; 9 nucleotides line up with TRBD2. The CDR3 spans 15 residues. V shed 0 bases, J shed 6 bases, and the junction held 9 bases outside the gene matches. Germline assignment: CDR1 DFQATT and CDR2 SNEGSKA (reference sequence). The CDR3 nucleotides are TGCAGTGCTAGAGATCAGGCGGGGGGGAGGGTCGAGCAGTACTTC. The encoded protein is CSARDQAGGRVEQYF.

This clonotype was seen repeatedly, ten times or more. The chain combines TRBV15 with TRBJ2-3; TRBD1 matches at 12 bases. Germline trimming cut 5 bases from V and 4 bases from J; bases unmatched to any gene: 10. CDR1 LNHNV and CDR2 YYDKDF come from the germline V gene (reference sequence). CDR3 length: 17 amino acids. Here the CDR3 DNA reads TGTGCCACCAGCGGGTTCCGGGACAGGGGGCTCGCAGATACGCAGTATTTT. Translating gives CATSGFRDRGLADTQYF.

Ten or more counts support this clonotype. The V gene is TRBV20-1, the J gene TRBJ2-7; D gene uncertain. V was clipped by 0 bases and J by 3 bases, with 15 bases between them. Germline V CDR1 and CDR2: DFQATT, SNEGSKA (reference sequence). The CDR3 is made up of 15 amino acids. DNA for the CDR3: TGCAGTGCTAGAGAGTGGGCTAGATCTATCTACGAGCAGTACTTC. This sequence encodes CSAREWARSIYEQYF.

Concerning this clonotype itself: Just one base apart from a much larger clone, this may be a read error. The CDR3 bases are TGTGCCAGCAGCCGACGGACGGCCTCCCATCCCGTACACTTCCCGGGGGCCACTGAAGCTTTCTTT. Amino acids: CASSRRTASHPVHFPGATEAFF. The chain is built from TRBV27 and TRBJ1-1; D is perhaps TRBD1 (6 bases). The CDR3 covers 22 residues. The V gene's germline CDR1 is MNHEY and CDR2 SMNVEV (reference sequence). Deletions cut 6 bases from V and 4 bases from J, with 39 bases between.

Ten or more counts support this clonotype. The chain's CDR3 is CASSIGQGGYNEQFF. Here the CDR3 DNA reads TGTGCCAGCAGTATCGGACAGGGCGGCTACAATGAGCAGTTCTTC. The V call is TRBV12-3 or TRBV12-4, the J call TRBJ2-1; 8 nucleotides line up with TRBD1. CDR3 length: 15 residues. Germline trimming cut 5 bases from V and 3 bases from J; bases unmatched to any gene: 6.

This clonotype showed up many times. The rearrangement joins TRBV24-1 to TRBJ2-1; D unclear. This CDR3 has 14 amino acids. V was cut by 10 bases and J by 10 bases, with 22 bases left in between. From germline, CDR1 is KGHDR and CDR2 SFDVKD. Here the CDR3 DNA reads TGTGCCACGAAGTCTGAAGGGTTGCAAGAGGAGCAGTTCTTC. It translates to CATKSEGLQEEQFF.

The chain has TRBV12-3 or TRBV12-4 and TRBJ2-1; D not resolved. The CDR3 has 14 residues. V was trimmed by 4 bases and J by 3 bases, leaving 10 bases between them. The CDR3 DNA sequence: TGTGCCAGCAGTTCGACCGCCCTCTACAATGAGCAGTTCTTC. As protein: CASSSTALYNEQFF.

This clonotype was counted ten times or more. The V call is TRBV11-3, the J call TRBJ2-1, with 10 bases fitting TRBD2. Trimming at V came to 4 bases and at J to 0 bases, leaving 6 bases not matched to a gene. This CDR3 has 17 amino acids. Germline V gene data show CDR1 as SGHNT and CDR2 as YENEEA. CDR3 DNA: TGTGCCAGCAGCTCCCGGACTAGCGGTTTCTCCTACAATGAGCAGTTCTTC. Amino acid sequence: CASSSRTSGFSYNEQFF. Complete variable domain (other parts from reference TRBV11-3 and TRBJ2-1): EAGVVQSPRYKIIEKKQPVAFWCNPISGHNTLYWYLQNLGQGPELLIRYENEEAVDDSQLPKDRFSAERLKGVDSTLKIQPAELGDSAVYLCASSSRTSGFSYNEQFFGPGTRLTVL.

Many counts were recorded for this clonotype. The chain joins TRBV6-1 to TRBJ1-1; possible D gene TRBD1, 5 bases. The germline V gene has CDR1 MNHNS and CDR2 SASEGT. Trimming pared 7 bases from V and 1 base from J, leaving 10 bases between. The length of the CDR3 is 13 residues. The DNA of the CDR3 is TGTGCCAGCACGGAACAGGAGAACACTGAAGCTTTCTTT. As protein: CASTEQENTEAFF.

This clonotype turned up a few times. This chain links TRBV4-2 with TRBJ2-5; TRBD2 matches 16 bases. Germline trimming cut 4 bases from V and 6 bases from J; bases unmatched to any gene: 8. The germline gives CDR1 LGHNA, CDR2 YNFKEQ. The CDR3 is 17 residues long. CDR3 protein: CASSPGTSGRAGKTQYF. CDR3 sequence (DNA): TGTGCCAGCAGCCCCGGGACTAGCGGGAGGGCCGGGAAGACCCAGTACTTC.

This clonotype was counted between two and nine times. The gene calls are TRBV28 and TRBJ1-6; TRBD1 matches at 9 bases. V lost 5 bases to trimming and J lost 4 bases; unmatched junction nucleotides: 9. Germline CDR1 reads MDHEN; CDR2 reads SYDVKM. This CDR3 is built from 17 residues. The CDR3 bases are TGTGCCAGCAGTAGCTTCACAGGGGGCTTTTATAATTCACCCCTCCACTTT. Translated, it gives CASSSFTGGFYNSPLHF.

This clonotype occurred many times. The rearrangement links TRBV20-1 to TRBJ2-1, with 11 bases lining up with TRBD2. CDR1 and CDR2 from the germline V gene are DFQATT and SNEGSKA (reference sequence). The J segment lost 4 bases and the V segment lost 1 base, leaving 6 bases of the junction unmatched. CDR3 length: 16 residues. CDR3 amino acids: CSARVKGLAVYNEQFF. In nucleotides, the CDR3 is TGCAGTGCTAGAGTCAAGGGACTAGCGGTATACAATGAGCAGTTCTTC.

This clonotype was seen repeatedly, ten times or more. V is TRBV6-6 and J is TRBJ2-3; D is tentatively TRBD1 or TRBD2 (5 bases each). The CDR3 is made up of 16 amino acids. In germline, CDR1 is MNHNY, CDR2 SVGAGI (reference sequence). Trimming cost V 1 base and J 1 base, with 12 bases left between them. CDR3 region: CASSYFGAGRTDTQYF. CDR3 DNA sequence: TGTGCCAGCAGTTACTTCGGGGCAGGCCGCACAGATACGCAGTATTTT.

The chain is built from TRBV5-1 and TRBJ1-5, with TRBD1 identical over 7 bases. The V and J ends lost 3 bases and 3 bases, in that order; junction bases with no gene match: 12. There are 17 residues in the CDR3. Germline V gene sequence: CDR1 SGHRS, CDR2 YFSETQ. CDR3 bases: TGCGCCAGCAGCTGGGGGGAGGCAGGGGGGATCAATCAGCCCCAGCATTTT. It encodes CASSWGEAGGINQPQHF.

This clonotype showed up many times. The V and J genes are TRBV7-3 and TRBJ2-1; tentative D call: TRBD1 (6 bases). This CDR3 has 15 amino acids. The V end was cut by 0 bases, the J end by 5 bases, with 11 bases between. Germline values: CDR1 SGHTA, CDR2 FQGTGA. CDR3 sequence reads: CASSLTGTHHNEQFF. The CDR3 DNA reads TGTGCCAGCAGCTTAACCGGGACACATCACAATGAGCAGTTCTTC.

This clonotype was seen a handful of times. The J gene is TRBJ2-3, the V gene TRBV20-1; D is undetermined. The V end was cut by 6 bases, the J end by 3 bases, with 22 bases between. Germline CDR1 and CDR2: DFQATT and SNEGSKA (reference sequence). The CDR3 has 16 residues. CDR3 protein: CSAACGGPGVTDTQYF. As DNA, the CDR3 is TGCAGTGCAGCATGCGGCGGTCCTGGAGTTACAGATACGCAGTATTTT.

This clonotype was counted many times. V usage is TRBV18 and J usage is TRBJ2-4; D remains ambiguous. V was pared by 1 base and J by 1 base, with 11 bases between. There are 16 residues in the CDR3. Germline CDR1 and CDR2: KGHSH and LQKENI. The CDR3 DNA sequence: TGTGCCAGCTCACCACTAACATCGAGGGCCAAAAACATTCAGTACTTC. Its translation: CASSPLTSRAKNIQYF.